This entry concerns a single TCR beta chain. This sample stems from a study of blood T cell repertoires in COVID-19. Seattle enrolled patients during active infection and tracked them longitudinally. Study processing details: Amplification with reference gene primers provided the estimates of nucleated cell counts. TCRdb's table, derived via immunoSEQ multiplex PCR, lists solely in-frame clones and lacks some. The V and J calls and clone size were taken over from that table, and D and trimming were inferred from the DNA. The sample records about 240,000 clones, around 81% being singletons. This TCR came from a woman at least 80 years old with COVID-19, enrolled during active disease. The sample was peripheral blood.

CDR3 nucleotide sequence: TGCGCCAGCAGCCCTGGGGGGACGTATGGCGGGAGTAAGTTCTTC. It encodes CASSPGGTYGGSKFF. V gene TRBV4-1 combines with J gene TRBJ2-1, with 7 positions matching TRBD2. V was pared by 4 bases and J by 14 bases, with 17 bases of the junction left unmatched. Germline V gives CDR1 MGHRA, CDR2 YSYEKL. This CDR3 contains 15 residues.